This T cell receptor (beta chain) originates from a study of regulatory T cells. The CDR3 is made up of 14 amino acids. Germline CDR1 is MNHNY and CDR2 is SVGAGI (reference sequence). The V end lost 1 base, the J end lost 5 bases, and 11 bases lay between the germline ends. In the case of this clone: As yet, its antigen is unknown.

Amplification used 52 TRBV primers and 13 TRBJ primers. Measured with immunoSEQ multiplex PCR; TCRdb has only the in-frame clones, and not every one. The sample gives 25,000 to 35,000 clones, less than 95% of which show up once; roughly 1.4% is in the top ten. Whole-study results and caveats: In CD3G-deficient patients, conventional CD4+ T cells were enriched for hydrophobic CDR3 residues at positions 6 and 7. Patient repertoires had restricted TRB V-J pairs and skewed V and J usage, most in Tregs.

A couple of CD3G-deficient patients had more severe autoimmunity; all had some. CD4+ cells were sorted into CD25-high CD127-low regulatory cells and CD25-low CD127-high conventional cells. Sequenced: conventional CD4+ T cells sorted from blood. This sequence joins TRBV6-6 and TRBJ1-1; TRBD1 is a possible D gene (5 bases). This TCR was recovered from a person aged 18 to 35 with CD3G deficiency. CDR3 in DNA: TGTGCCAGCAGTTACTTGGGGCATCGGACTGAAGCTTTCTTT. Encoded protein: CASSYLGHRTEAFF.